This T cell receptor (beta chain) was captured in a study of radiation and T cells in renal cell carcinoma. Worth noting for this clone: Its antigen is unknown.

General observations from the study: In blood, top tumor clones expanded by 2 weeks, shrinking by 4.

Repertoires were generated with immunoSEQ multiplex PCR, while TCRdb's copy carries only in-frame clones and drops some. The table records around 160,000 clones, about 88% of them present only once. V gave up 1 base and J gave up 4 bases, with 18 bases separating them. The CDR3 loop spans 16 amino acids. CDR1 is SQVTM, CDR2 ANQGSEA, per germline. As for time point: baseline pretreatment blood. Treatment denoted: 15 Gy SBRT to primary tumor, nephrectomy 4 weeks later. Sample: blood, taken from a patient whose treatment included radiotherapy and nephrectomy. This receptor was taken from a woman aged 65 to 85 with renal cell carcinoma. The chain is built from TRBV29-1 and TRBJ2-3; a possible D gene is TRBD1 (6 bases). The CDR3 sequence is CSVEGGLQGRADTQYF. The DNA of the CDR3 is TGCAGCGTTGAAGGGGGGCTGCAGGGAAGGGCAGATACGCAGTATTTT.